This record covers a single T cell receptor beta chain. This clone was detected a few times. What antigen it recognizes has not been identified. No base quality values were provided; no much bigger clone lies one nucleotide off. The data derive from a study of cytotoxic CD8 clonotypes in ibrutinib-treated CLL (dated by TCRdb to the early 2020s). As for the study more broadly: In this cohort, approximately 15 patients were treatment-naive and some 10 were relapsed/refractory, while about 17 had unmutated IGHV. Partial responses were observed in about 25 patients and complete responses in 2; after a median follow-up of around 64 months, remission was maintained in 15 or so patients and progression was observed in some 12. Response samples were obtained after a median of about 13 months of treatment, with a range of roughly 6 to 40 months. Samples averaged about 260,000 productive templates and some 96,000 productive rearrangements. Longitudinal samples were available for about 30% of the 86 trial participants. Cryopreserved peripheral blood mononuclear cells were collected at three points: before therapy, at response, and at either sustained remission or disease progression. All remission and progressive disease samples were collected while patients were still receiving ibrutinib. What the research found in general, with its limitations: Clonality increased at ibrutinib response, stayed stable in sustained remission, and fell back toward baseline at progression. Baseline clonality exceeded that of age-matched healthy donors and correlated strongly with circulating CD8+ T-cell counts. Public clonotypes were found to be uncommon and were observed to contract or remain stable during treatment; the increase in clonality was shown to reflect expansion of private clonotypes at ibrutinib response. Sampling times were not matched between patients in sustained remission and patients whose disease was progressing, and lymph node repertoires were not examined.

The CDR3 holds 13 amino acids from the cysteine to the phenylalanine. Of the read, only the CDR3 DNA is kept; its 39 bases are in frame from base 1. CDR1 and CDR2 (LNHDA, SQIVND) derive from the germline V gene (reference sequence). Trimming at the junction amounts to 3 bases on V and 3 bases on J, and the germline ends lie 9 bases apart. The goal of deep resolution MiSeq sequencing was a depth between 1 in 1 million and 1 in 200,000 T cells, and coverage averaged 10x per clonotype. TCR beta libraries were generated with the immunoSEQ hsTCRB Kit. The authors' analysis ran thus. Data were analyzed with ImmunoSEQ Data Assistant and ImmunoSEQ Analyzer, with V, D and J genes assigned per IMGT definitions. Clonality, which ranges from 0 to 1, was calculated as one minus the normalized Shannon entropy of productive rearrangement frequencies. Only overrepresented clonotypes making up at least 0.05% of each patient's repertoire were included in the public clonotype analysis. Fewer than 15 repertoires from age-matched healthy donors, obtained from immuneACCESS, served as clonality controls. What TCRdb holds here is the immuneACCESS table cut down to in-frame rearrangements. Part of the clones is not present; checked against another copy, under half of the missing clones reflect an unresolved V gene, and the others are unexplained. The V and J calls and the clone size are those of that table, but D and trimming were determined from the DNA. The sample includes more than 85,000 clones, with more than 75% observed a single time. The ten largest clones represent 25% to 35% of the sample.

The sample's time point label, decoded: 12 to 13 months on ibrutinib. For TCR beta library preparation, approximately 2.2 micrograms of genomic DNA were isolated from cryopreserved PBMCs. Longitudinal blood samples from CLL patients on ibrutinib monotherapy underwent high-throughput TCR beta sequencing. The patients were enrolled in a single-center, open-label phase 2 trial of ibrutinib monotherapy. Material: PBMCs, obtained after 12 months of ibrutinib treatment. The V gene is TRBV19 and the J gene is TRBJ2-7; the D gene is perhaps TRBD2, from 5 matching bases. This clonotype was obtained from a human donor with chronic lymphocytic leukemia. CDR3 sequence: CASSIGGFYEQYF. The DNA sequence is given as TGTGCCAGTAGTATTGGCGGGTTCTACGAGCAGTACTTC.